The entry that follows covers one T cell receptor (beta chain) sequence. TCRdb's table, derived via immunoSEQ multiplex PCR, lists solely in-frame clones and lacks some. The data contain under 150,000 clones, about 85% of them singletons. This entry is derived from a study of blood T cell repertoires in COVID-19. Study-wide context: The samples span acute and convalescent COVID-19 from the United States, Italy and Spain. Nucleic acid was either cDNA or gDNA, and it came from T cells, B-cell-depleted T cells, or PBMCs.

Germline CDR1 is LGHDT and CDR2 is YNNKEL (reference sequence). V was clipped by 3 bases and J by 3 bases, with 9 bases between them. The length of the CDR3 is 15 residues. This chain links TRBV3-1 (or the pseudogene TRBV3-2) with TRBJ1-6; no clear D gene. Sequenced sample: peripheral blood. The origin of this receptor is a man aged 50-60 years with acute or convalescent COVID-19. The CDR3 loop is CASSQESNYNSPLHF. CDR3 sequence (DNA): TGTGCCAGCAGCCAGGAGTCGAACTATAATTCACCCCTCCACTTT.